This T cell receptor (beta chain) was observed in a study of T cell responses to AZD1222 COVID-19 vaccine. Looking at the study overall: Pooling was applied to second doses at about 4 or about 12 weeks.

CDR3 length: 11 residues. The germline CDR1 and CDR2 sequences are MNHEY and SVGAGI. The V end was cut by 6 bases, the J end by 6 bases, with 8 bases between. Notes on the study in general: Samples come after the peak T cell response, not at day 14. The span of vaccine-associated CD4 TCRs extended across spike, with dominance at 160-218 and 743-854. White British people made up most donors, females outnumbered males, and clonal diversity was possibly underestimated.

This table comes from immunoSEQ multiplex PCR, and its TCRdb copy is limited to in-frame clones, with some not included. This repertoire shows fewer than 110,000 clones, roughly 87% found once; its top ten account for 3.5% to 4.5%. As to this clone: Antigen specificity is unknown.

The sequenced sample was peripheral blood, obtained on day 0 of AZD1222 vaccination. This sequence was found in an adult in good health. The rearrangement uses TRBV6-5 and TRBJ1-1; D is ambiguous. CDR3 loop: CASSQGAEAFF. CDR3 bases: TGTGCCAGCAGCCAAGGAGCTGAAGCTTTCTTT.